This T cell receptor (beta chain) is from a study of T-cell reconstitution after alpha-beta-depleted transplantation in children. The CDR3 extends over 17 amino acids. Germline V gene sequence: CDR1 SGHAT, CDR2 FQNNGV. V was trimmed by 0 bases and J by 4 bases, leaving 13 bases between them. Unique molecular identifiers tagged the TCRbeta library. TCRdb analysed the PCR reads with MiXCR anew, one entry per CDR3 protein. The table shows some 200,000 distinct CDR3 sequences, with roughly 7.5% occurring only once. This clonotype was seen ten or more times. This chain joins TRBV11-2 and TRBJ1-6, with D perhaps TRBD1 (5 bases). The TCR sequence derives from a human donor who donated a stem cell graft to a child with Wiskott-Aldrich syndrome. Sequences were derived from PBMCs from the stem cell graft donor, sampled from the stem cell graft. The CDR3 here is CASSLEGAGPYNSPLHF. In nucleotides, the CDR3 is TGTGCCAGCAGCTTAGAAGGCGCAGGGCCGTATAATTCACCCCTCCACTTT. Full variable domain (outside the CDR3, taken from reference TRBV11-2 and TRBJ1-6): EAGVAQSPRYKIIEKRQSVAFWCNPISGHATLYWYQQILGQGPKLLIQFQNNGVVDDSQLPKDRFSAERLKGVDSTLKIQPAKLEDSAVYLCASSLEGAGPYNSPLHFGNGTRLTVT.